Below, one T cell receptor beta chain is given with its context. V lost 0 bases to trimming and J lost 2 bases, with 8 bases between them. CDR1 LNHNV and CDR2 YYDKDF come from the germline V gene (reference sequence). This CDR3 spans 14 amino acids. The data are from a study of CD8+ T cells in alopecia areata. The treatment here: oral pan-JAK inhibitor, 5-10 mg twice daily. The authors extracted RNA and reverse transcribed it into cDNA as the sequencing template. This table comes from immunoSEQ multiplex PCR, and its TCRdb copy is limited to in-frame clones, with some not included. This sample carries about 210,000 clones, around 43% of them seen once, and the ten largest clones take about 2.6%.

The sequence was obtained from a human donor with alopecia areata. The material was CD4+ T cells sorted from blood, obtained at approximately week 36, from a patient treated with tofacitinib. The chain combines TRBV15 with TRBJ2-7; D gene uncertain. The CDR3 DNA is TGTGCCACCAGCAGAGAACTTTTAACCTACGAGCAGTACTTC. Protein: CATSRELLTYEQYF.